This is a list of T cell receptor beta chains from one sample in a study of T cells after yellow fever vaccination. One entry per CDR3 protein results from TCRdb running MiXCR on the 5' RACE reads. The table lists 200,000 to 300,000 distinct CDR3 sequences, 3.6% of them singletons, with 19% in the top ten. The sequencing used PBMCs, collected 15 days after the yellow fever booster vaccination. The receptors here all came from a man between 18 and 35 years old who received the YFV17D yellow fever vaccine. CDR3s include the opening cysteine and the closing phenylalanine or tryptophan.

j_call: TRBJ2-1
v_call: TRBV6-2/TRBV6-3
cdr3_aa: CASSYSGGRVYNEQFF

j_call: TRBJ1-1
v_call: TRBV7-9
cdr3_aa: CASMTGAANTEAFF

j_call: TRBJ1-5
v_call: TRBV6-6
cdr3_aa: CASSEGPSNQPQHF

j_call: TRBJ2-2
v_call: TRBV6-2/TRBV6-3
cdr3_aa: CASSYSPDVPGELFF

j_call: TRBJ1-1
v_call: TRBV9
cdr3_aa: CASSVNPGSVTEAFF

j_call: TRBJ2-2
v_call: TRBV11-2
cdr3_aa: CASSLDSRRVLLTPHGELFF

j_call: TRBJ1-1
v_call: TRBV2
cdr3_aa: CASSEYGVNTEAFF

j_call: TRBJ1-1
v_call: TRBV18
cdr3_aa: CASSPRETGTSEAFF

j_call: TRBJ2-3
v_call: TRBV29-1
cdr3_aa: CSVEFIDYPTDTQYF

j_call: TRBJ2-7
v_call: TRBV5-1
cdr3_aa: CASSLFQTYEQYF

j_call: TRBJ2-3
v_call: TRBV5-6
cdr3_aa: CASRESPAGTQYF

j_call: TRBJ2-5
v_call: TRBV7-9
cdr3_aa: CASYSRGAAGQETQYF

j_call: TRBJ1-2
v_call: TRBV15
cdr3_aa: CATSRDPGGRGLYGYTF

j_call: TRBJ1-2
v_call: TRBV2
cdr3_aa: CASTDRGSNYGYTF

j_call: TRBJ2-2
v_call: TRBV7-9
cdr3_aa: CASSYHPGGGYFGSGELFF

j_call: TRBJ1-5
v_call: TRBV7-9
cdr3_aa: CASSATGGSNQPQHF

j_call: TRBJ1-2
v_call: TRBV12-3/TRBV12-4
cdr3_aa: CASSPDRGSYGYTF

j_call: TRBJ2-5
v_call: TRBV7-2
cdr3_aa: CASSFGGGGETQYF

j_call: TRBJ2-1
v_call: TRBV18
cdr3_aa: CASSPGTSGGSPTYNEQFF

j_call: TRBJ2-5
v_call: TRBV20-1
cdr3_aa: CSARRAGSRVMETQYF

j_call: TRBJ1-5
v_call: TRBV6-5
cdr3_aa: CASSADRGRSQPQHF

j_call: TRBJ1-6
v_call: TRBV5-6
cdr3_aa: CASSSDRNNSPLHF

j_call: TRBJ2-5
v_call: TRBV5-4
cdr3_aa: CASSFGLAGSSGETQYF

j_call: TRBJ1-5
v_call: TRBV5-1
cdr3_aa: CASSLRQPQHF

j_call: TRBJ2-2
v_call: TRBV11-3
cdr3_aa: CASTLAGGTGELFF

j_call: TRBJ1-4
v_call: TRBV7-2
cdr3_aa: CASSDASTNEKLFF

j_call: TRBJ2-1
v_call: TRBV18
cdr3_aa: CASSPLGQGTNEQFF

j_call: TRBJ2-2
v_call: TRBV18
cdr3_aa: CASSPPPPGELFF

j_call: TRBJ1-4
v_call: TRBV7-9
cdr3_aa: CASSLLKVEQGKLFF

j_call: TRBJ2-3
v_call: TRBV20-1
cdr3_aa: CSARGLAGSTDTQYF

j_call: TRBJ2-5
v_call: TRBV5-1
cdr3_aa: CASSRRQGEVETQYF

j_call: TRBJ2-3
v_call: TRBV9
cdr3_aa: CASSVGAGAFADTQYF

j_call: TRBJ1-2
v_call: TRBV12-3/TRBV12-4
cdr3_aa: CASSLGGGDGYTF

j_call: TRBJ2-1
v_call: TRBV20-1
cdr3_aa: CSARGPATYNEQFF

j_call: TRBJ1-4
v_call: TRBV5-1
cdr3_aa: CASSLGQGATNEKLFF

j_call: TRBJ1-4
v_call: TRBV18
cdr3_aa: CASSKRGYEKLFF

j_call: TRBJ2-4
v_call: TRBV29-1
cdr3_aa: CSVEVGTVLAKNIQYF

j_call: TRBJ2-4
v_call: TRBV6-5
cdr3_aa: CASSPFLGREAKNIQYF

j_call: TRBJ1-2
v_call: TRBV5-1
cdr3_aa: CASSLGGDDYGYTF

j_call: TRBJ1-1
v_call: TRBV20-1
cdr3_aa: CSAAGGLNTEAFF

j_call: TRBJ2-1
v_call: TRBV7-2
cdr3_aa: CASTLGGRGDNEQFF

j_call: TRBJ1-1
v_call: TRBV7-9
cdr3_aa: CASSTQDRGRGPPEAFF

j_call: TRBJ1-6
v_call: TRBV3-1
cdr3_aa: CASSLRTGSNSPLHF

j_call: TRBJ2-5
v_call: TRBV9
cdr3_aa: CASSVGGGLLQETQYF

j_call: TRBJ1-5
v_call: TRBV12-3/TRBV12-4
cdr3_aa: CASTMRGYSNQPQHF

j_call: TRBJ2-1
v_call: TRBV11-3
cdr3_aa: CASSYSGGPLFF

j_call: TRBJ1-2
v_call: TRBV18
cdr3_aa: CASSAPEQDAYTF

j_call: TRBJ1-6
v_call: TRBV12-3/TRBV12-4
cdr3_aa: CASSLALGPRVSSPLHF

j_call: TRBJ2-5
v_call: TRBV5-1
cdr3_aa: CASSLSIGQGEETQYF

j_call: TRBJ1-5
v_call: TRBV25-1
cdr3_aa: CASSFGWSNQPQHF

j_call: TRBJ2-3
v_call: TRBV4-2
cdr3_aa: CASSQDPLAGGPGQYF

j_call: TRBJ2-5
v_call: TRBV12-3/TRBV12-4
cdr3_aa: CASSLGLPPETQYF

j_call: TRBJ2-7
v_call: TRBV20-1
cdr3_aa: CSALDRAYYEQYF

j_call: TRBJ2-1
v_call: TRBV20-1
cdr3_aa: CSADLNNEQFF

j_call: TRBJ2-5
v_call: TRBV30
cdr3_aa: CAWSGTGSWETQYF

j_call: TRBJ2-3
v_call: TRBV12-3/TRBV12-4
cdr3_aa: CASSPWGGGGVSDTQYF

j_call: TRBJ2-1
v_call: TRBV5-5
cdr3_aa: CASTFALAEQFF

j_call: TRBJ2-1
v_call: TRBV28
cdr3_aa: CASSFSGTGYNEQFF

j_call: TRBJ2-3
v_call: TRBV5-6
cdr3_aa: CASSRDSLHTDTQYF

j_call: TRBJ2-7
v_call: TRBV29-1
cdr3_aa: CSVGGRQGIYEQYF